The present entry profiles one T cell receptor (beta chain) with its context. These data belong to a study of cytomegalovirus exposure and HLA in healthy donors. With 60 Vbeta and 13 Jbeta primers, the PCR was carried out. Assay used: immunoSEQ multiplex PCR; TCRdb lists only in-frame clones, some missing. The table lists fewer than 150,000 clones, 65% to 80% of them singletons. Trimming took 0 bases from V and 0 from J, leaving 9 bases between them. Germline lookup yields CDR1 LGHNA and CDR2 YSLEER. CDR3 length equals 15 residues. The chain uses TRBV4-3 and TRBJ2-7, with a weak D call TRBD2 (5 bases). This sequence was found in a man aged 35 to 55 in good health and CMV-seronegative. Sequencing input: PBMCs. In nucleotides, the CDR3 is TGCGCCAGCAGCCAAGATCTTGGGAGCTCCTACGAGCAGTACTTC. The encoded protein is CASSQDLGSSYEQYF.